Below, 25 T cell receptor beta chains from the same sample are listed, as sequenced in a study of T cell changes during pregnancy in multiple sclerosis. The protocol was immunoSEQ multiplex PCR, while the TCRdb copy is restricted to in-frame clones and leaves out a portion. The sample includes tens of thousands of clones, roughly 86% of them seen just once. The specimen comprised CD8+ T cells from peripheral blood mononuclear cells, sampled in the first trimester of pregnancy. Every receptor here comes from a female donor in good health, enrolled as a control in a pregnancy study.

The V call is TRBV6-4, the J call TRBJ2-7; D might be TRBD2 (5 bases). Germline V lookup: CDR1 MRHNA, CDR2 SNTAGT. V lost 6 bases to trimming and J lost 0 bases, with 15 bases between them. CDR3 length equals 15 residues. In DNA form, the CDR3 reads TGTGCCAGCAGCGAGGAACCAACTAGCTCCTACGAGCAGTACTTC. It specifies CASSEEPTSSYEQYF.

This sequence joins TRBV7-8 and TRBJ2-6, with 8 bases fitting TRBD1. Per the germline V gene, CDR1 is SGHVS and CDR2 is FQNEAQ. V was clipped by 1 base and J by 0 bases; unmatched bases: 8. The CDR3 is 19 amino acids. The CDR3 DNA sequence: TGTGCCAGCAGCTTAGTGTGGACAGGGAAGGTCTCTGGGGCCAACGTCCTGACTTTC. Its translation is CASSLVWTGKVSGANVLTF. Filled out from reference TRBV7-8 and TRBJ2-6, the complete variable domain reads GAGVSQSPRYKVAKRGQDVALRCDPISGHVSLFWYQQALGQGPEFLTYFQNEAQLDKSGLPSDRFFAERPEGSVSTLKIQRTQQEDSAVYLCASSLVWTGKVSGANVLTFGAGSRLTVL.

The V and J genes are TRBV4-1 and TRBJ2-2; a weak D match, TRBD1 (6 bases). The CDR3 length is 14 residues. CDR1 and CDR2 from the germline V gene are MGHRA and YSYEKL. V was clipped by 4 bases and J by 5 bases, with 11 bases between them. The CDR3 region has the DNA TGCGCCAGCAGCCCAGGCACAGGGACCGGGGAGCTGTTTTTT. As protein: CASSPGTGTGELFF.

V and J are TRBV5-5 and TRBJ2-5, with 10 bases fitting TRBD2. CDR3 length: 15 amino acids. The V gene's germline CDR1 is SGHKS and CDR2 YYEKEE (reference sequence). The trim removed 1 base at V and 2 bases at J, leaving 2 bases unmatched. The CDR3 DNA reads TGTGCCAGCAGCTTGAAGCGGGGGGGACAAGAGACCCAGTACTTC. This translates into CASSLKRGGQETQYF.

The J gene is TRBJ1-1, the V gene TRBV27; TRBD1 matches at 7 bases. V lost 8 bases to trimming and J lost 1 base; unmatched junction nucleotides: 4. Germline V CDR1 and CDR2: MNHEY, SMNVEV (reference sequence). CDR3 length: 13 residues. CDR3 in DNA: TGTGCCAGCGGCACAGGGGCGAACACTGAAGCTTTCTTT. Its translation: CASGTGANTEAFF.

This rearrangement joins TRBV6-4 to TRBJ1-1, with 11 positions matching TRBD1. The ends lost 6 bases at V and 4 bases at J; junction bases unmatched: 4. The CDR3 has 14 amino acids. Per germline, CDR1 MRHNA and CDR2 SNTAGT. This CDR3 is CASRGQGDGTEAFF. The CDR3 DNA reads TGTGCCAGCAGGGGACAGGGGGATGGCACTGAAGCTTTCTTT.

The J gene is TRBJ1-3, the V gene TRBV28; D remains unclear. V lost 7 bases and J 2 bases, leaving 3 bases between the germline ends. The germline V gene encodes CDR1 MDHEN and CDR2 SYDVKM. The CDR3 has 11 residues. CDR3 region: CASTTGNTIYF. Written as DNA, the CDR3 is TGTGCCAGCACAACTGGAAACACCATATATTTT.

This chain uses TRBV27 with TRBJ2-3; 8 bases map to TRBD1. Per germline, CDR1 MNHEY and CDR2 SMNVEV (reference sequence). The CDR3 has 16 residues. The junction had 8 bases not matched to a gene; V was cut back by 0 bases and J by 6 bases. In DNA, the CDR3 is TGTGCCAGCAGTTTATCCCATCAGGGGGCGGGGGATACGCAGTATTTT. Translation gives CASSLSHQGAGDTQYF.

This chain connects TRBV27 to TRBJ2-5, with 10 nucleotides matching TRBD1. CDR1 and CDR2 (germline): MNHEY, SMNVEV (reference sequence). The CDR3 runs 16 residues. Unmatched junction bases numbered 9, after V lost 5 bases and J lost 3 bases. The CDR3 DNA reads TGTGCCAGCAGTCCCCAGACAGGGGGCTCCAAAGAGACCCAGTACTTC. Its translation: CASSPQTGGSKETQYF.

The chain recombines TRBV2 with TRBJ1-3, with D hard to call. Germline loops: CDR1 SNHLY, CDR2 FYNNEI. Trimming took 8 bases from V and 0 from J, leaving 8 bases between them. CDR3 length equals 13 residues. The CDR3 region is CASFRDSGNTIYF. CDR3 bases: TGTGCCAGCTTCCGGGACTCTGGAAACACCATATATTTT.

The rearrangement joins TRBV6-1 to TRBJ2-1; 7 bases map to TRBD2. J was trimmed by 4 bases and V by 3 bases; bases with no gene match: 9. Germline V CDR1 and CDR2: MNHNS, SASEGT. This CDR3 region has 16 residues. The CDR3: CASSDFVQGGYNEQFF. CDR3 coding DNA: TGTGCCAGCAGTGATTTTGTTCAGGGAGGGTACAATGAGCAGTTCTTC.

V and J are TRBV14 and TRBJ2-7; a weak D match, TRBD2 (5 bases). Trimming took off 5 bases at V and 5 bases at J, with 16 bases between the two ends. CDR1 is SGHDN and CDR2 is FVKESK in the germline V gene. The CDR3 is 14 amino acids. The CDR3 DNA reads TGTGCCAGCAGCTTTACTAGGGTTTTCCACGAGCAGTACTTC. Translated: CASSFTRVFHEQYF.

This clone was detected many times. This chain's CDR3 is CASALELNEQFF. CDR3 nucleotide sequence: TGTGCCAGCGCATTAGAGCTAAATGAGCAGTTCTTC. The rearrangement joins TRBV7-9 to TRBJ2-1; D gene ambiguous. The germline CDR1 and CDR2 sequences are SEHNR and FQNEAQ (reference sequence). V lost 8 bases and J lost 7, with 12 bases in between. The CDR3 length is 12 residues. The full variable domain, in which reference TRBV7-9 and TRBJ2-1 provide the parts outside the CDR3, is DTGVSQNPRHKITKRGQNVTFRCDPISEHNRLYWYRQTLGQGPEFLTYFQNEAQLEKSRLLSDRFSAERPKGSFSTLEIQRTEQGDSAMYLCASALELNEQFFGPGTRLTVL.

By its share, this clone is medium-sized. This chain joins TRBV6-4 and TRBJ2-2; TRBD2 agrees at 7 bases. The CDR3 spans 13 residues. With 4 bases clipped from V and 4 bases from J, the junction kept 0 bases outside the gene matches. The germline gives CDR1 MRHNA, CDR2 SNTAGT. CDR3 sequence: CASSGTSTGELFF. CDR3 DNA: TGTGCCAGCAGTGGGACTAGCACCGGGGAGCTGTTTTTT.

The chain couples TRBV28 to TRBJ2-5; 11 positions agree with TRBD1. With the DNA end fitting TRBJ2-7 better, the J assignment may be wrong. Germline V gene sequence: CDR1 MDHEN, CDR2 SYDVKM. The CDR3 contains 14 residues. DNA for the CDR3: TGTGCCAGCACCCCGGGACAGGGGGGCTACGAGCAGTACTTC. Its protein is CASTPGQGGYEQYF.

V gene TRBV7-8 combines with J gene TRBJ1-4, with D possibly TRBD1 on 5 matching bases. CDR1 SGHVS and CDR2 FQNEAQ come from the germline V gene. Trimming removed 5 bases at V and 5 bases at J, with 18 bases between. This CDR3 region has 16 residues. This chain's CDR3 is CASSPNLGGRNEKLFF. CDR3 coding DNA: TGTGCCAGCAGCCCAAACTTGGGGGGAAGAAATGAAAAACTGTTTTTT.

The gene calls are TRBV27 and TRBJ2-1; 12 positions match TRBD2. This CDR3 is 16 amino acids long. Germline trimming cut 3 bases from V and 6 bases from J; bases unmatched to any gene: 6. Germline assignment: CDR1 MNHEY and CDR2 SMNVEV (reference sequence). The CDR3 sequence: CASSLPTSGGTNEQFF. CDR3 in DNA: TGTGCCAGCAGTTTGCCGACTAGCGGGGGTACCAATGAGCAGTTCTTC.

The rearrangement links TRBV6-1 to TRBJ2-2; D might be TRBD2 (7 bases). Germline-derived CDR1 and CDR2 are MNHNS and SASEGT. The CDR3 covers 14 residues. V lost 1 base and J lost 6, with 9 bases in between. Here the CDR3 reads CASSEGGGPGELFF. For the CDR3, the DNA is TGTGCCAGCAGTGAAGGGGGGGGGCCCGGGGAGCTGTTTTTT.

This sequence joins TRBV4-2 and TRBJ2-3, with 8 nucleotides matching TRBD2. CDR1 and CDR2 (germline): LGHNA, YNFKEQ. Trimming cost V 1 base and J 6 bases; bases outside gene matches: 3. This CDR3 region has 14 residues. The CDR3 nucleotides read TGTGCCAGCAGCCAAGGCGGGGGGTATGATACGCAGTATTTT. It specifies CASSQGGGYDTQYF.

This chain joins TRBV10-2 and TRBJ1-5; D not certain. CDR3 length equals 13 residues. From germline, CDR1 is WSHSY and CDR2 SAAADI. The ends were cut back, 3 bases at V and 1 base at J, with 4 bases in the middle. The CDR3 DNA follows: TGCGCCAGCAGTGATCGGAGCAATCAGCCCCAGCATTTT. It specifies CASSDRSNQPQHF.

The rearrangement joins TRBV4-1 to TRBJ1-2, with D unclear. The V gene lost 0 bases and the J gene lost 2 bases, with 4 bases spanning the gap. The CDR3 consists of 13 residues. Germline loops: CDR1 MGHRA, CDR2 YSYEKL. Written as DNA, the CDR3 is TGCGCCAGCAGCCAAGACAGAAACTATGGCTACACCTTC. Protein: CASSQDRNYGYTF.

DNA of the CDR3: TGTGCCAGCAGTCAAGGACTAGCGGGCGCGGGGGCCCAGTACTTC. Protein: CASSQGLAGAGAQYF. V and J are TRBV7-8 and TRBJ2-5; 11 bases are shared with TRBD2. Trimming removed 6 bases from V and 9 bases from J; junction bases left unmatched: 12. The CDR3 runs 15 residues. Germline lookup yields CDR1 SGHVS and CDR2 FQNEAQ.

Only a few counts were recorded for this clone. This sequence joins TRBV14 and TRBJ1-1; TRBD1 aligns across 7 bases. CDR3 length equals 15 residues. The ends lost 4 bases at V and 0 bases at J; junction bases unmatched: 5. From germline, CDR1 is SGHDN and CDR2 FVKESK. CDR3 sequence reads: CASSRGDSMNTEAFF. The CDR3 DNA sequence: TGTGCCAGCAGCCGAGGGGACAGTATGAACACTGAAGCTTTCTTT.

The V gene is TRBV25-1, the J gene TRBJ2-1, with a tentative D call TRBD2 (6 bases). V dropped 3 bases and J dropped 2 bases, with 11 bases sitting between them. The CDR3 has 15 amino acids. In germline, CDR1 is MGHDK, CDR2 SYGVNS. The CDR3 sequence: CASSEEGVAYNEQFF. DNA for the CDR3: TGTGCCAGCAGTGAGGAGGGCGTTGCCTACAATGAGCAGTTCTTC.

V gene TRBV9 combines with J gene TRBJ2-1; D unclear. The CDR3 spans 15 residues. Trimming took off 2 bases at V and 6 bases at J, with 15 bases between the two ends. CDR1 is SGDLS, CDR2 YYNGEE, per germline. The CDR3 protein is CASSVASLYFNEQFF. CDR3 DNA: TGTGCCAGCAGCGTCGCATCGCTCTACTTCAATGAGCAGTTCTTC.